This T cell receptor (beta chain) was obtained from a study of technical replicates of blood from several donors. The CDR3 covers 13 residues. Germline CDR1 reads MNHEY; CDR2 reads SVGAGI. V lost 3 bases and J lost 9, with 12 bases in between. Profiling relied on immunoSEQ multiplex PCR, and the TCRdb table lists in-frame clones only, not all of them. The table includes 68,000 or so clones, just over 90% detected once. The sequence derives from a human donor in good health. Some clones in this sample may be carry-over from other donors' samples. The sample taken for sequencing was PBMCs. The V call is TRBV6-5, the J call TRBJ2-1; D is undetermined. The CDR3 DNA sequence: TGTGCCAGCAGTTATAGCCCTTGGCGTGAGCAGTTCTTC. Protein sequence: CASSYSPWREQFF.